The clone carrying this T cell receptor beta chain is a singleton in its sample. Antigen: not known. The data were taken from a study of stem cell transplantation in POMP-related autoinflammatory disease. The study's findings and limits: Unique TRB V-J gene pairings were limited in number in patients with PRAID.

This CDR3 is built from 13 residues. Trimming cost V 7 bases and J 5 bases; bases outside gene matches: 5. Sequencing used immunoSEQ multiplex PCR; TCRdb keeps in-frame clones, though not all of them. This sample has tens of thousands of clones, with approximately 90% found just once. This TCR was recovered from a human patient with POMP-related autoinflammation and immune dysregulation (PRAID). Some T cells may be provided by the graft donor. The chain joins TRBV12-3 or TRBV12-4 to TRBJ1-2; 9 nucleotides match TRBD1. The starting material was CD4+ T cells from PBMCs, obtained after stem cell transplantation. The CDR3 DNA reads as TGTGCCAGCACCTTTGACAGGGGGTATGGCTACACCTTC. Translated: CASTFDRGYGYTF.